One and the same sample provided the 5 T cell receptor beta chains below, sequenced in a study of blood T cell repertoires in COVID-19. The table came from immunoSEQ multiplex PCR; TCRdb's copy has only in-frame clones and leaves some out. The sample has 29,000 or so clones, roughly 90% seen once. The source material was peripheral blood. These receptor sequences come from a human donor in a cohort sampled during active COVID-19.

J is TRBJ2-3 and V is TRBV6-4; D unclear. The V end was cut by 0 bases, the J end by 3 bases, with 7 bases between. Per the germline V gene, CDR1 is MRHNA and CDR2 is SNTAGT. The CDR3 totals 14 residues. CDR3 residues: CASSDSAGTDTQYF. The CDR3 bases are TGTGCCAGCAGTGACTCCGCAGGAACAGATACGCAGTATTTT.

CDR3 bases: TGTGCCAGCAGCTTGGTCGCCGGGACAGGGAATTCACCCCTCCACTTT. It yields the protein CASSLVAGTGNSPLHF. The V and J genes are TRBV5-5 and TRBJ1-6; the match to TRBD1 covers 9 bases. Losses at the gene ends were 0 bases for V and 7 bases for J; bases not matched to a gene: 5. The CDR3 has 16 amino acids. Looked up from germline, CDR1 is SGHKS and CDR2 is YYEKEE (reference sequence).

The rearrangement links TRBV7-2 to TRBJ2-2; a weak D match, TRBD2 (6 bases). Germline lookup yields CDR1 SGHTA and CDR2 FQGNSA. The V gene lost 4 bases and the J gene lost 2 bases, with 8 bases spanning the gap. CDR3 size: 14 residues. This CDR3 is CASSSGLNTGELFF. The DNA for the CDR3 is TGTGCCAGCAGCTCGGGACTTAACACCGGGGAGCTGTTTTTT.

The rearrangement joins TRBV5-1 to TRBJ2-3; possibly TRBD1 for D (6 bases). Per germline, CDR1 SGHRS and CDR2 YFSETQ. Deletions cut 10 bases from V and 3 bases from J, with 15 bases between. This CDR3 is built from 13 residues. CDR3 DNA sequence: TGCGCCGGGGCGGACAGCCCGACAGATACGCAGTATTTT. Amino acid sequence: CAGADSPTDTQYF.

In this sample, this clone is medium-sized. V is TRBV21-1 and J is TRBJ1-2. TRBV21-1 is deemed a pseudogene. The CDR3 loop spans 15 amino acids. The CDR3 spells CASSKHPGDVYGYTF. Here the CDR3 DNA reads TGTGCCAGCAGCAAACACCCGGGGGACGTCTACGGCTACACCTTC.